The clone carrying this T cell receptor (beta chain) has at least ten counts. Its antigen is unidentified. This entry comes from a study of T cells after yellow fever vaccination. TCRdb re-derived calls from the 5' RACE reads in MiXCR, one entry per CDR3 protein. The sample has 250,000 or so distinct CDR3 sequences, about 3.5% seen once; the top ten hold 19%. Germline V gene sequence: CDR1 MNHEY, CDR2 SVGAGI. The CDR3 contains 16 residues. The J segment lost 5 bases and the V segment lost 5 bases, leaving 8 bases of the junction unmatched. General study results and limits: The study noted that FACS-sorted repertoires could contain abundant clonotypes contaminating from the bulk population. At less than 97% for CD4 and around 91% for CD8, most primary-vaccination clones showed up again after the booster.

This chain joins TRBV6-5 and TRBJ2-3; TRBD2 aligns across 12 bases. The clonotype was recovered from a man aged 18 to 35 who received the YFV17D yellow fever vaccine. The source material was PBMCs, sampled 15 days after the yellow fever booster vaccination. The CDR3 is CASSRTSGGLGDTQYF. The CDR3 DNA reads TGTGCCAGCAGTCGCACTAGCGGGGGGCTAGGAGATACGCAGTATTTT.